The clone carrying this T cell receptor beta chain was seen only a few times. Its antigen is as yet unknown. Healthy individuals of Caucasian origin from Russia, aged 6 to 90, served as donors. Isolation of PBMCs gave at least 6 million cells per sample. This record belongs to a study of blood T cells in healthy people across ages. Study-level findings and limits: Long-lived donors carried more naive CD4+ cells and greater diversity than aged donors.

This CDR3 is built from 16 residues. V lost 3 bases and J lost 0; bases outside the gene matches: 4. Germline V gene data show CDR1 as ENHRY and CDR2 as SYGVKD. A J-beta primer mix and a sample-barcoded 5' primer were used in a second PCR of roughly 6 to 11 cycles. Each TCR beta cDNA got a 12-nucleotide random molecular identifier. A single record per CDR3 protein comes from TCRdb applying MiXCR to the 5' RACE reads. Here the sample spans some 1,800,000 distinct CDR3 sequences, about two fifths being singletons. Sequencing was performed on blood. The gene calls are TRBV10-3 and TRBJ2-7; 11 nucleotides match TRBD2. This clonotype was sampled from a human donor in good health. This CDR3 reads CAISEPTSGGSYEQYF. In DNA form, the CDR3 reads TGTGCCATCAGTGAACCTACTAGCGGGGGCTCCTACGAGCAGTACTTC.